The 12 T cell receptor beta chains given below trace back to one sample, sequenced in a study of cytomegalovirus exposure and HLA in healthy donors. PCR involved 60 Vbeta and 13 Jbeta primers. TCRdb keeps only in-frame clones here, not all; method: immunoSEQ multiplex PCR. The sample lists roughly 110,000 clones; 65% to 75% were seen once. The material sequenced was PBMCs. These receptors were taken from a woman aged 40-49 years in good health and CMV-seropositive.

The chain uses TRBV19 and TRBJ2-7; D is unclear. With 0 bases removed from V and 3 bases from J, the gap between germline ends came to 9 bases. CDR1 and CDR2 (germline): LNHDA, SQIVND (reference sequence). The CDR3 has 14 residues. CDR3 coding DNA: TGTGCCAGTAGTATAGAAGACTCCTACTACGAGCAGTACTTC. It encodes CASSIEDSYYEQYF.

V gene TRBV10-1 combines with J gene TRBJ2-5; 9 bases agree with TRBD1. Germline loops: CDR1 WNHNN, CDR2 SYGVQD (reference sequence). With V trimmed by 6 bases and J by 2 bases, 13 bases remained unmatched. The CDR3 runs 17 residues. CDR3 sequence reads: CASRLTRTGGPQETQYF. In nucleotides, the CDR3 is TGCGCCAGCAGATTAACCCGTACAGGGGGCCCTCAAGAGACCCAGTACTTC.

This clone was detected only a few times. CDR3 coding DNA: TGTGCCAGCAGTGAACAGCGGGGATACACAGATACGCAGTATTTT. It is translated as CASSEQRGYTDTQYF. The chain employs TRBV2 and TRBJ2-3; 7 bases are a match to TRBD2. The CDR3 covers 15 residues. From germline, CDR1 is SNHLY and CDR2 FYNNEI. V gave up 2 bases and J gave up 2 bases; unmatched junction bases: 4.

The chain couples TRBV7-3 to TRBJ2-1; 9 bases fit TRBD1. V lost 1 base to trimming and J lost 8 bases; unmatched junction nucleotides: 6. CDR3 length: 15 residues. Looked up from germline, CDR1 is SGHTA and CDR2 is FQGTGA. CDR3 sequence (DNA): TGTGCCAGCAGCTTAAAAGGGACAGGGAGCCATGAGCAGTTCTTC. This encodes CASSLKGTGSHEQFF.

This sequence joins TRBV6-1 and TRBJ1-2, with TRBD1 matching over 12 bases. The CDR3 runs 14 residues. The ends lost 6 bases at V and 7 bases at J; junction bases unmatched: 6. Germline V gene sequence: CDR1 MNHNS, CDR2 SASEGT. The DNA for the CDR3 is TGTGCCAGCAGGGGGGGGACAGGGGGCATTGGCTACACCTTC. Its protein product is CASRGGTGGIGYTF.

This clone was detected only a few times. This chain uses TRBV28 with TRBJ1-2; D is ambiguous. Germline V gene lookup returns CDR1 MDHEN and CDR2 SYDVKM. The CDR3 runs 11 residues. Deletions cut 3 bases from V and 8 bases from J, with 7 bases between. The CDR3 loop is CASSFEEGYTF. CDR3 nucleotides: TGTGCCAGCAGTTTTGAAGAGGGCTACACCTTC.

This clone was found once. The genes are TRBV27 and TRBJ2-3; maybe TRBD1 (5 bases). Germline assignment: CDR1 MNHEY and CDR2 SMNVEV (reference sequence). The CDR3 is 12 amino acids. The germline V and J ends were trimmed by 3 bases and 6 bases, with 7 bases remaining between them. DNA for the CDR3: TGTGCCAGCAGTTTTAAGGGGGATACGCAGTATTTT. It encodes CASSFKGDTQYF.

CDR3 sequence reads: CASSGRTSGSSYEQYF. CDR3 bases: TGCGCCAGCAGCGGACGGACTAGCGGGAGTTCCTACGAGCAGTACTTC. The chain employs TRBV5-1 and TRBJ2-7; TRBD2 agrees at 13 bases. This CDR3 comprises 16 residues. Germline lookup yields CDR1 SGHRS and CDR2 YFSETQ. J lost 1 base, V lost 4 bases, and 5 bases had no gene match.

This clone was detected a few times. The V gene is TRBV4-3, the J gene TRBJ2-2, with D possibly matching TRBD2 (6 bases). Looked up from germline, CDR1 is LGHNA and CDR2 is YSLEER. V shed 0 bases and J shed 1 base, with 9 bases lying between them. The CDR3 consists of 16 residues. Written as DNA, the CDR3 is TGCGCCAGCAGCCAAGATGACGGGGGGAACACCGGGGAGCTGTTTTTT. It translates to CASSQDDGGNTGELFF.

This clone has just one count. This chain connects TRBV15 to TRBJ1-5; 7 nucleotides match TRBD1. Germline lookup yields CDR1 LNHNV and CDR2 YYDKDF (reference sequence). The CDR3 extends over 15 amino acids. V was clipped by 0 bases and J by 5 bases; unmatched bases: 4. The CDR3 nucleotides are TGTGCCACCAGCAGAGATATAGGGGGCCATCAGCCCCAGCATTTT. Protein sequence: CATSRDIGGHQPQHF.

This clone has a handful of counts. This chain connects TRBV5-1 to TRBJ2-1, with 9 bases aligning to TRBD2. The CDR3 has 16 residues. Trimming cost V 1 base and J 3 bases; bases outside gene matches: 5. Per the germline V gene, CDR1 is SGHRS and CDR2 is YFSETQ. The CDR3 reads CASSLRASGVYNEQFF. DNA of the CDR3: TGCGCCAGCAGCTTGAGGGCTAGCGGGGTCTACAATGAGCAGTTCTTC.

The chain combines TRBV5-5 with TRBJ1-2, with 7 bases identical to TRBD1. V shed 3 bases, J shed 6 bases, and the junction held 8 bases outside the gene matches. Germline CDR1 reads SGHKS; CDR2 reads YYEKEE (reference sequence). The CDR3 consists of 14 residues. The CDR3 sequence: CASSYNRGGNGYTF. CDR3 sequence (DNA): TGTGCCAGCAGCTATAACAGGGGCGGGAATGGCTACACCTTC.